The T cell receptor (beta chain) under discussion was sequenced for a study of vaccination effects on CD4 cells after COVID-19 (dated by TCRdb to between 2021 and 2022). For the wider study: Across the study, the median time from the second dose to post-vaccine sampling was 72 days (range 14 to 241). Cultures from other donors in the study were sequenced using the Oncomine TCR Beta short-read assay on an Illumina iSeq 100. A total of nine to ten COVID-19 convalescent patients and a handful of SARS-CoV-2-naive healthy vaccine recipients were included in the full study. The study compared SARS-CoV-2 spike-specific CD4+ TCR repertoires before and after mRNA vaccination in COVID-19 convalescent patients and infection-naive vaccine recipients.

From cysteine to phenylalanine, the CDR3 is 15 amino acids long. The CDR3 DNA has 45 bases and is translated from base 1. V is clipped by 5 bases and J by 0 bases, and the sequence between their germline boundaries is 11 bases long. According to the germline V gene, CDR1 reads MDHEN and CDR2 reads SYDVKM. In the ViraFEST assay, PBMC were stimulated with viral peptide pools, and antigen-specific CD4+ T cell clonotypes were then identified by expansion using TCR sequencing. After about 9 days of culture, CD4+ T cells were isolated with the EasySep CD4+ T cell isolation kit. Two doses of either the BNT162b2 or the mRNA-1273 mRNA SARS-CoV-2 vaccine were administered to participants. The absence of prior SARS-CoV-2 infection in healthy vaccine recipients was confirmed by negative nucleocapsid antibodies before and after vaccination. Each well held some 1.9 million PBMC cultured in IMDM containing about 5.4% human AB serum, 9 to 10 IU/ml IL-2 and gentamicin, along with approximately 10 ug/ml peptides. On days 3 and 7, half of the culture medium was replaced with fresh IL-2-containing medium. Unless noted otherwise, every peptide stimulation condition was grown in triplicate wells. Using Ficoll-Paque Plus gradient centrifugation, PBMC were separated from whole blood and then either used fresh or cryopreserved at -140C. The overlapping peptide pools covered the spike proteins of SARS-CoV-2 and of the common cold coronaviruses HCoV-NL63, HCoV-OC43 and HCoV-229E. The QIAamp micro DNA kit was used to extract genomic DNA from the cultured CD4+ T cells.

Beyond this particular receptor, the publication reports: In healthy vaccine recipients, vaccine-induced clones were almost all SARS-CoV-2 mono-reactive, with only 1 of 255 cross-reactive with common cold coronaviruses. Marked clonal contraction was observed in both infection-induced and vaccine-induced clones at late post-vaccination timepoints, consistent with waning T cell responses. Limitations of the study were the small number of convalescent patients and the absence of early post-infection timepoints.

Receptor libraries were prepared by the immunoSEQ multiplex PCR assay. DNA from the CD4+ T cells that had been cultured and isolated underwent TCR beta CDR3 sequencing. The authors processed their data as follows. The analysis removed non-productive TCR sequences, trimmed reads to the CDR3 region, and retained only CDR3s that were 7 or more amino acids long. Antigen-specific clonotypes were identified with the MANAFEST web app by comparing expansion in peptide wells against reference cultures. To be called positive, a clone needed expansion at FDR<0.05 compared with the reference and with all other wells, an odds ratio greater than 5, and a frequency greater than 0.1% in two replicate wells. Clonotypes significantly expanded in SARS-CoV-2 spike wells and in at least one common cold coronavirus spike condition were defined as cross-reactive. CDR3 similarity was assessed by Levenshtein distance using the stringdist R package, and unrooted trees were constructed with ape in R 3.6.1. TCRdb took over this immuneACCESS table, retaining in-frame rearrangements with V and J assigned. Such tables are incomplete; in checked studies, under half of the missing clones stem from an unresolved V gene, and the remainder is unexplained. The V and J calls and clone size were taken over from that table, and D and trimming were inferred from the DNA. In all, the sample holds some 25,000 clones, and over 75% of those were seen once. The ten largest clones add up to approximately 20% of the sample.

About this clone: The antigen this receptor binds is unknown. Base qualities were left out, and no much larger clone turns up one base away.

The receptor comes from a human donor who received a COVID-19 vaccine. The sequenced sample was CD4+ T cells from PBMCs cultured with HCoV-NL63 spike peptides, obtained after COVID-19 vaccination. The cell subset or site label for this specimen denotes: HCoV-NL63 spike overlapping peptide pool stimulation. This chain joins TRBV28 to TRBJ1-5; TRBD1 is a weak D gene call, 6 bases matching. The CDR3 reads CASSPGDISNQPQHF. The DNA sequence reads TGTGCCAGCAGTCCTGGGGACATTAGCAATCAGCCCCAGCATTTT.